The 21 T cell receptor beta chains listed next were all sequenced from one sample in a study of control samples from healthy donors and cancer patients. The data were produced by immunoSEQ multiplex PCR, yet TCRdb's version contains in-frame clones alone and is incomplete. The table has 100,000 or so clones, about 88% seen once. The sequencing input was blood. These receptor sequences come from a woman in her forties or fifties in good health.

The chain has TRBV18 and TRBJ1-1, with D perhaps matching TRBD1 (5 bases). Germline assignment: CDR1 KGHSH and CDR2 LQKENI. The V and J ends lost 0 bases and 1 base respectively, with 9 bases between them. This CDR3 region has 15 residues. The CDR3 region has the DNA TGTGCCAGCTCACCACCGGGACGGGGGAACACTGAAGCTTTCTTT. It is translated as CASSPPGRGNTEAFF. Supplemented by reference TRBV18 and TRBJ1-1, the full variable domain reads NAGVMQNPRHLVRRRGQEARLRCSPMKGHSHVYWYRQLPEEGLKFMVYLQKENIIDESGMPKERFSAEFPKEGPSILRIQQVVRGDSAAYFCASSPPGRGNTEAFFGQGTRLTVV.

The chain employs TRBV12-3 or TRBV12-4 and TRBJ1-1; D gene uncertain. V lost 8 bases and J 5 bases, leaving 15 bases between the germline ends. This CDR3 region has 13 residues. The DNA for the CDR3 is TGTGCCAGCGGACGGGAGTGGACGACTGAAGCTTTCTTT. Amino acids: CASGREWTTEAFF.

V usage is TRBV6-2 or TRBV6-3 and J usage is TRBJ1-1, with a possible D match to TRBD1 (6 bases). Trimming stripped 2 bases from V and 2 bases from J, with 12 bases between. This CDR3 is 15 amino acids long. CDR1 and CDR2 (germline): MNHEY, SVGEGT. The CDR3 here is CASSYRRGANTEAFF. The CDR3 DNA reads as TGTGCCAGCAGTTACCGCAGGGGCGCAAACACTGAAGCTTTCTTT.

This chain uses TRBV7-3 with TRBJ2-7, with 8 bases identical to TRBD1. Losses at the gene ends were 8 bases for V and 0 bases for J; bases not matched to a gene: 3. Germline assignment: CDR1 SGHTA and CDR2 FQGTGA. CDR3 length: 13 amino acids. This CDR3 reads CASARGPSYEQYV. The CDR3 DNA reads as TGTGCCAGCGCCAGGGGGCCCTCCTACGAGCAGTACGTC.

The CDR3 nucleotides are TGCGCCAGCAGCCAAGATTTTCAGCGGGACAATGAGCAGTTCTTC. Protein product: CASSQDFQRDNEQFF. The V gene is TRBV4-3, the J gene TRBJ2-1, with a tentative D call TRBD2 (6 bases). This CDR3 contains 15 residues. The germline gives CDR1 LGHNA, CDR2 YSLEER. V lost 0 bases and J 5 bases, leaving 11 bases between the germline ends.

This chain uses TRBV10-3 with TRBJ2-3; 8 nucleotides line up with TRBD2. Germline assignment: CDR1 ENHRY and CDR2 SYGVKD. V gave up 6 bases and J gave up 4 bases; unmatched junction bases: 9. This CDR3 has 15 residues. The CDR3 reads CAIRPTGGPSDTQYF. CDR3 DNA: TGTGCCATCAGGCCCACGGGAGGGCCATCAGATACGCAGTATTTT.

The gene calls are TRBV5-1 and TRBJ2-1, with D possibly TRBD1 on 6 matching bases. CDR1 and CDR2 from the germline V gene are SGHRS and YFSETQ. The CDR3 length is 15 residues. Trimming shortened V by 1 base and J by 2 bases, and 10 bases separated the two germline ends. CDR3 nucleotides: TGCGCCAGCAGCTTGAACAGGGACCCCTACAATGAGCAGTTCTTC. Amino acid sequence: CASSLNRDPYNEQFF.

V gene TRBV12-3 or TRBV12-4 combines with J gene TRBJ1-5, with D unresolved. The length of the CDR3 is 12 residues. Trimming left V 5 bases short and J 3 bases short, with 5 bases between. CDR3 coding DNA: TGTGCCAGCAGTCCGATCAATCAGCCCCAGCATTTT. As protein: CASSPINQPQHF.

The genes are TRBV10-2 and TRBJ1-1; D might be TRBD1 (6 bases). The CDR3 is made up of 13 amino acids. Germline assignment: CDR1 WSHSY and CDR2 SAAADI. V dropped 4 bases and J dropped 4 bases, with 10 bases sitting between them. CDR3 protein: CASSVQGVTEAFF. The CDR3 DNA reads as TGCGCCAGCAGTGTACAGGGAGTCACTGAAGCTTTCTTT.

This chain links TRBV4-3 with TRBJ2-3; TRBD2 might be the D (5 bases). Germline-derived CDR1 and CDR2 are LGHNA and YSLEER. V was pared by 0 bases and J by 3 bases, with 10 bases between. This CDR3 is built from 15 residues. In DNA, the CDR3 is TGCGCCAGCAGCCAAGATGGAGGTTGGACAGATACGCAGTATTTT. Protein product: CASSQDGGWTDTQYF.

The chain has TRBV18 and TRBJ2-7; the D gene is possibly TRBD1 (5 bases). Germline V lookup: CDR1 KGHSH, CDR2 LQKENI. V was clipped by 2 bases and J by 5 bases, with 10 bases between them. The CDR3 runs 13 residues. CDR3 sequence: CASSPSMDNEQYF. CDR3 sequence (DNA): TGTGCCAGCTCACCATCTATGGACAACGAGCAGTACTTC.

Concerning this clone itself: The CDR3 does not end in the conserved phenylalanine or tryptophan, so this is likely a read error. The DNA is left out, because the CDR3 cannot be placed on it with certainty; the CDR3 is given as TCRdb lists it. The gene calls are TRBV20-1 and TRBJ2-7; the table assigns TRBD1, which was not confirmed against the DNA. The CDR3 spans 11 amino acids, including both terminal residues. CDR1 and CDR2 from the germline V gene are DFQATT and SNEGSKA (reference sequence). The CDR3 loop is CSARDKESGRG.

V usage is TRBV29-1 and J usage is TRBJ1-2; D unresolved. Germline V gene data show CDR1 as SQVTM and CDR2 as ANQGSEA. V was trimmed by 1 base and J by 0 bases, leaving 15 bases between them. The CDR3 is 16 residues long. The CDR3 is CSVEGYRELSNYGYTF. The CDR3 DNA reads TGCAGCGTTGAAGGATACCGAGAACTTTCTAACTATGGCTACACCTTC.

This CDR3 reads CASSSDRRYEQYF. For the CDR3, the DNA is TGTGCCAGCAGCTCAGACAGAAGGTACGAGCAGTACTTC. V usage is TRBV11-2 and J usage is TRBJ2-7, with D possibly TRBD1 on 5 matching bases. This CDR3 is 13 amino acids long. Germline CDR1 and CDR2: SGHAT and FQNNGV. V lost 4 bases to trimming and J lost 4 bases, with 11 bases between them. Drawing the rest from reference TRBV11-2 and TRBJ2-7, the complete variable domain is EAGVAQSPRYKIIEKRQSVAFWCNPISGHATLYWYQQILGQGPKLLIQFQNNGVVDDSQLPKDRFSAERLKGVDSTLKIQPAKLEDSAVYLCASSSDRRYEQYFGPGTRLTVT.

This clone showed up just once. This rearrangement joins TRBV19 to TRBJ1-3; D gene uncertain. This CDR3 has 16 amino acids. Germline loops: CDR1 LNHDA, CDR2 SQIVND (reference sequence). V dropped 2 bases and J dropped 0 bases, with 11 bases sitting between them. This CDR3 reads CASSIRPVPSGNTIYF. CDR3 bases: TGTGCCAGTAGTATACGTCCCGTGCCCTCTGGAAACACCATATATTTT. The full variable domain, its missing parts supplied by reference TRBV19 and TRBJ1-3, is DGGITQSPKYLFRKEGQNVTLSCEQNLNHDAMYWYRQDPGQGLRLIYYSQIVNDFQKGDIAEGYSVSREKKESFPLTVTSAQKNPTAFYLCASSIRPVPSGNTIYFGEGSWLTVV.

The chain couples TRBV24-1 to TRBJ2-3, with D perhaps matching TRBD1 or TRBD2 (5 bases each). The CDR3 has 16 residues. Germline-derived CDR1 and CDR2 are KGHDR and SFDVKD. Deletions cut 3 bases from V and 8 bases from J, with 20 bases between. The CDR3 DNA sequence: TGTGCCACCAGTGATCCCGCCGGGACCATCCTTTCTACGCAGTATTTT. Translation: CATSDPAGTILSTQYF.

The chain joins TRBV7-2 to TRBJ2-3, with a weak D call TRBD2 (6 bases). V lost 5 bases and J lost 0, with 15 bases in between. Germline V gives CDR1 SGHTA, CDR2 FQGNSA. The CDR3 has 16 residues. CDR3 in amino acids: CASSPGWEDSTDTQYF. The CDR3 DNA reads as TGTGCCAGCAGCCCAGGGTGGGAGGACAGCACAGATACGCAGTATTTT.

The DNA of the CDR3 is TGCGCCAGCAGCCTCACTGGAGGAGGGTATAGCAATCAGCCCCAGCATTTT. Protein: CASSLTGGGYSNQPQHF. The chain carries TRBV4-1 and TRBJ1-5; D unclear. V was shortened by 4 bases and J by 0 bases, with 16 bases between the two germline ends. CDR3 length: 17 amino acids. From germline, CDR1 is MGHRA and CDR2 YSYEKL.

The chain combines TRBV30 with TRBJ2-4, with D possibly matching TRBD2 (6 bases). The germline gives CDR1 GTSNPN, CDR2 SVGIG (reference sequence). The CDR3 covers 12 residues. The ends were cut back, 3 bases at V and 14 bases at J, with 17 bases in the middle. The CDR3 region has the DNA TGTGCCTGGAGCACACGGGGCGGGGCAAAGTACTTC. Its translation is CAWSTRGGAKYF.

The chain combines TRBV21-1 with TRBJ2-1; the tabulated D call, TRBD1, remains unverified against the DNA. TRBV21-1 is given as a pseudogene. The CDR3 loop spans 16 amino acids. CDR3 sequence (DNA): TGTGCCAGCATTCGACAGGGCTCCCGCTCCTACAATGAGCAGTTCTTC. It specifies CASIRQGSRSYNEQFF.

This clone was seen just once. The chain employs TRBV10-3 and TRBJ1-2; D is undetermined. V gave up 4 bases and J gave up 1 base, with 10 bases separating them. Germline CDR1 ENHRY, CDR2 SYGVKD. The CDR3 is 14 residues long. The CDR3 region has the DNA TGTGCCATCAGTGGCACGACTGGTAACTATGGCTACACCTTC. The encoded protein is CAISGTTGNYGYTF.